This T cell receptor (beta chain) was sequenced during a study of blood T cell repertoires in COVID-19. Across the study: There were acute and convalescent COVID-19 samples, and they came from the United States, Italy and Spain. Sources were T cells, B-cell-depleted T cells, or PBMCs; the material itself was cDNA or gDNA.

A Seattle source enrolled patients during active infection and followed them longitudinally. As originally analysed: By means of reference gene primer amplification, nucleated cell counts were estimated. Sequencing was performed with immunoSEQ multiplex PCR; in TCRdb, only in-frame clones are kept and a portion is missing. V and J calls and clone size follow that table, whereas D and trimming were derived from the DNA. Of 150,000 to 200,000 clones listed, 79% were seen once; the top ten hold around 8%. The sequencing input was peripheral blood. This TCR derives from a woman in her fifties or sixties with COVID-19, enrolled during active disease.

CDR3 nucleotides: TGTGCCAGCAGCCCCTTCGAAGAGACCCAGTACTTC. Its translation is CASSPFEETQYF. The J gene is TRBJ2-5, the V gene TRBV2; D uncertain. The germline CDR1 and CDR2 sequences are SNHLY and FYNNEI. The length of the CDR3 is 12 residues. Trimming removed 6 bases from V and 3 bases from J, with 8 bases in between. Together with reference TRBV2 and TRBJ2-5, the CDR3 gives the full variable domain: EPEVTQTPSHQVTQMGQEVILRCVPISNHLYFYWYRQILGQKVEFLVSFYNNEISEKSEIFDDQFSVERPDGSNFTLKIRSTKLEDSAMYFCASSPFEETQYFGPGTRLLVL.